Listed below are T cell receptor beta chains from one sample, sequenced in a study of shared clonotypes between healthy human individuals. Profiled with immunoSEQ multiplex PCR; TCRdb holds only in-frame clones, not every one. Of approximately 530,000 clones listed, about 95% are singletons. The sample consisted of naive CD4+ T cells sorted from blood. Receptors were obtained from a woman in her twenties or thirties in good health. Each CDR3 is given with its conserved first and last residue. The order of the fields is V gene, CDR3 length, J gene, D gene, clone size, CDR3 protein, CDR3 DNA. A D gene is named only where the DNA matches it firmly. Some rows mark clone size as missing; the rest say once, few, many or name a class of expanded clone.

v_call: TRBV2
cdr3_length: 15
j_call: TRBJ1-1
d_call: .
clone_size: .
cdr3_aa: CASSLRGTSPTEAFF
cdr3_nt: TGTGCCAGCAGTTTAAGGGGGACATCCCCCACTGAAGCTTTCTTT

v_call: TRBV4-2
cdr3_length: 15
j_call: TRBJ2-7
d_call: TRBD2
clone_size: .
cdr3_aa: CASSQDEAGWYEQYF
cdr3_nt: TGTGCCAGCAGCCAAGATGAAGCGGGGTGGTACGAGCAGTACTTC

v_call: TRBV28
cdr3_length: 11
j_call: TRBJ2-5
d_call: .
clone_size: .
cdr3_aa: CASSHGETQYF
cdr3_nt: TGTGCCAGCAGTCACGGTGAGACCCAGTACTTC

v_call: TRBV5-4
cdr3_length: 16
j_call: TRBJ2-3
d_call: .
clone_size: .
cdr3_aa: CASSLLSGSSTDTQYF
cdr3_nt: TGTGCCAGCAGCCTGCTAAGCGGTTCTAGCACAGATACGCAGTATTTT

v_call: TRBV7-2
cdr3_length: 12
j_call: TRBJ2-7
d_call: .
clone_size: once
cdr3_aa: CASRSPAGEQYF
cdr3_nt: TGTGCCAGCAGGTCTCCCGCGGGTGAGCAGTACTTC

v_call: TRBV5-1
cdr3_length: 14
j_call: TRBJ1-2
d_call: .
clone_size: .
cdr3_aa: CASSLAGDGAGYTF
cdr3_nt: TGCGCCAGCAGCTTGGCCGGGGACGGAGCAGGCTACACCTTC

v_call: TRBV7-9
cdr3_length: 15
j_call: TRBJ2-5
d_call: .
clone_size: .
cdr3_aa: CASSLGQHRQETQYF
cdr3_nt: TGTGCCAGCAGCTTAGGGCAGCACAGGCAAGAGACCCAGTACTTC

v_call: TRBV19
cdr3_length: 17
j_call: TRBJ1-1
d_call: TRBD1
clone_size: .
cdr3_aa: CASTPTRDRGRNTEAFF
cdr3_nt: TGTGCCAGTACCCCCACCCGGGACAGGGGTCGTAACACTGAAGCTTTCTTT

v_call: TRBV11-2
cdr3_length: 14
j_call: TRBJ2-5
d_call: .
clone_size: .
cdr3_aa: CASSLVLLEETQYF
cdr3_nt: TGTGCCAGCAGCTTAGTTTTGTTAGAGGAGACCCAGTACTTC

v_call: TRBV6-1
cdr3_length: 13
j_call: TRBJ1-1
d_call: .
clone_size: .
cdr3_aa: CASTHSGGTEAFF
cdr3_nt: TGTGCCAGCACCCACTCTGGAGGAACTGAAGCTTTCTTT

v_call: TRBV5-8
cdr3_length: 14
j_call: TRBJ1-4
d_call: .
clone_size: once
cdr3_aa: CASSLTGSNEKLFF
cdr3_nt: TGTGCCAGCAGCTTAACCGGGAGTAATGAAAAACTGTTTTTT

v_call: TRBV28
cdr3_length: 15
j_call: TRBJ2-7
d_call: .
clone_size: .
cdr3_aa: CASSFDRGVTYEQYF
cdr3_nt: TGTGCCAGCAGTTTCGACCGTGGCGTTACCTACGAGCAGTACTTC

v_call: TRBV19
cdr3_length: 16
j_call: TRBJ1-5
d_call: .
clone_size: .
cdr3_aa: CASSIEGSRVGQPQHF
cdr3_nt: TGTGCCAGTAGTATAGAAGGTTCGAGGGTTGGGCAGCCCCAGCATTTT

v_call: TRBV28
cdr3_length: 15
j_call: TRBJ2-7
d_call: .
clone_size: .
cdr3_aa: CASLTTRTATYEQYF
cdr3_nt: TGTGCCAGCCTCACAACAAGGACAGCCACCTACGAGCAGTACTTC

v_call: TRBV25-1
cdr3_length: 15
j_call: TRBJ2-3
d_call: .
clone_size: .
cdr3_aa: CASSYIGTKSGTQYF
cdr3_nt: TGTGCCAGCAGTTACATCGGGACGAAATCCGGTACGCAGTATTTT

v_call: TRBV11-1
cdr3_length: 18
j_call: TRBJ2-6
d_call: TRBD1
clone_size: .
cdr3_aa: CASTRGGQGALGANVLTF
cdr3_nt: TGTGCCAGCACCCGCGGGGGACAGGGGGCGTTGGGGGCCAACGTCCTGACTTTC

v_call: TRBV5-1
cdr3_length: 14
j_call: TRBJ2-1
d_call: .
clone_size: .
cdr3_aa: CASSLVLAPNEQFF
cdr3_nt: TGCGCCAGCAGCTTGGTGCTAGCGCCCAATGAGCAGTTCTTC

v_call: TRBV15
cdr3_length: 16
j_call: TRBJ1-5
d_call: .
clone_size: .
cdr3_aa: CATSRVGARGNQPQHF
cdr3_nt: TGTGCCACCAGCAGGGTAGGGGCCCGAGGCAATCAGCCCCAGCATTTT

v_call: TRBV28
cdr3_length: 14
j_call: TRBJ2-7
d_call: .
clone_size: .
cdr3_aa: CASSWGSLVGEQYF
cdr3_nt: TGTGCCAGCAGTTGGGGGAGTTTGGTAGGGGAGCAGTACTTC

v_call: TRBV15
cdr3_length: 16
j_call: TRBJ1-5
d_call: .
clone_size: .
cdr3_aa: CATSQGPPFFNQPQHF
cdr3_nt: TGTGCCACCAGTCAGGGGCCCCCCTTTTTCAATCAGCCCCAGCATTTT

v_call: TRBV27
cdr3_length: 14
j_call: TRBJ2-1
d_call: .
clone_size: .
cdr3_aa: CASSEGSSYNEQFF
cdr3_nt: TGTGCCAGCAGCGAGGGTAGCTCCTACAATGAGCAGTTCTTC

v_call: TRBV7-2
cdr3_length: 14
j_call: TRBJ1-1
d_call: .
clone_size: .
cdr3_aa: CASSLGESLTEAFF
cdr3_nt: TGTGCCAGCAGCCTTGGGGAGTCCTTAACTGAAGCTTTCTTT

v_call: TRBV18
cdr3_length: 17
j_call: TRBJ2-5
d_call: .
clone_size: .
cdr3_aa: CASSATRGRGYQETQYF
cdr3_nt: TGTGCCAGCTCAGCGACCAGGGGGCGGGGGTACCAAGAGACCCAGTACTTC

v_call: TRBV4-1
cdr3_length: 15
j_call: TRBJ1-3
d_call: .
clone_size: .
cdr3_aa: CASSPGRTSGNTIYF
cdr3_nt: TGCGCCAGCAGCCCCGGACGGACGTCTGGAAACACCATATATTTT

v_call: TRBV27
cdr3_length: 13
j_call: TRBJ1-6
d_call: TRBD1
clone_size: .
cdr3_aa: CASRGQGISPLHF
cdr3_nt: TGTGCCAGCAGGGGACAGGGGATTTCACCCCTCCACTTT

v_call: TRBV4-1
cdr3_length: 16
j_call: TRBJ1-5
d_call: .
clone_size: .
cdr3_aa: CASSQDGGYSNQPQHF
cdr3_nt: TGCGCCAGCAGCCAAGATGGGGGTTATAGCAATCAGCCCCAGCATTTT

v_call: TRBV11-2
cdr3_length: 15
j_call: TRBJ2-7
d_call: .
clone_size: .
cdr3_aa: CASSLVLGRTYEQYF
cdr3_nt: TGTGCCAGCAGCTTAGTATTGGGCCGAACCTACGAGCAGTACTTC

v_call: TRBV11-3
cdr3_length: 15
j_call: TRBJ2-7
d_call: TRBD1
clone_size: .
cdr3_aa: CASSLSRDRAYEQYF
cdr3_nt: TGTGCCAGCAGCTTAAGCCGGGACAGGGCCTACGAGCAGTACTTC

v_call: TRBV14
cdr3_length: 16
j_call: TRBJ2-3
d_call: TRBD2
clone_size: .
cdr3_aa: CASSPMTSRSTDTQYF
cdr3_nt: TGTGCCAGCAGCCCAATGACTAGCAGAAGCACAGATACGCAGTATTTT

v_call: TRBV4-1
cdr3_length: 20
j_call: TRBJ2-6
d_call: TRBD2
clone_size: .
cdr3_aa: CASSQPGGTSVSSGANVLTF
cdr3_nt: TGCGCCAGCAGCCAACCAGGGGGGACTAGCGTGTCCTCTGGGGCCAACGTCCTGACTTTC

v_call: TRBV28
cdr3_length: 14
j_call: TRBJ1-5
d_call: .
clone_size: .
cdr3_aa: CASRPDRDNQPQHF
cdr3_nt: TGTGCCAGCAGGCCGGACAGAGACAATCAGCCCCAGCATTTT

v_call: TRBV2
cdr3_length: 17
j_call: TRBJ2-7
d_call: TRBD1
clone_size: .
cdr3_aa: CASSGIVRDRGSYEQYF
cdr3_nt: TGTGCCAGCAGTGGGATTGTTAGGGACAGAGGCTCCTACGAGCAGTACTTC

v_call: TRBV7-8
cdr3_length: 16
j_call: TRBJ1-1
d_call: .
clone_size: .
cdr3_aa: CASSSKRQAFNTEAFF
cdr3_nt: TGTGCCAGCAGCTCCAAACGACAGGCGTTCAACACTGAAGCTTTCTTT

v_call: TRBV6-1
cdr3_length: 12
j_call: TRBJ1-1
d_call: .
clone_size: once
cdr3_aa: CASNRESTEAFF
cdr3_nt: TGTGCCAGTAACAGGGAGAGCACTGAAGCTTTCTTT

v_call: TRBV18
cdr3_length: 14
j_call: TRBJ2-5
d_call: .
clone_size: .
cdr3_aa: CASSPPSSQETQYF
cdr3_nt: TGTGCCAGCTCACCACCGTCTTCTCAAGAGACCCAGTACTTC

v_call: TRBV9
cdr3_length: 18
j_call: TRBJ2-7
d_call: TRBD2
clone_size: once
cdr3_aa: CASSVGATNGLAVYEQYF
cdr3_nt: TGTGCCAGCAGCGTAGGTGCGACAAACGGACTAGCGGTTTACGAGCAGTACTTC

v_call: TRBV6-6
cdr3_length: 15
j_call: TRBJ2-1
d_call: TRBD2
clone_size: .
cdr3_aa: CASRPGLAGYNEQFF
cdr3_nt: TGTGCCAGCAGGCCGGGACTAGCGGGATACAATGAGCAGTTCTTC